The source of this TCR beta chain is a study of blood T cells in healthy people across ages. Across the whole study: Template switching retrieved approximately one barcoded beta molecule for each two T cells. Overall study results and limits: Strongly correlated with naive T cell percentage was TCR beta diversity. PBMC samples, being unsorted, prevented any conclusive comparison of naive and antigen-experienced cells.

To note about this clonotype: The target antigen is unknown.

The V gene's germline CDR1 is SNHLY and CDR2 FYNNEI. V was trimmed by 6 bases and J by 7 bases, leaving 22 bases between them. The length of the CDR3 is 15 residues. Primed by a sample-barcoded 5' primer and a J-beta primer mix, a second PCR proceeded for about 6 to 11 cycles. Every cDNA molecule carried a tag from a template-switch adaptor bearing 12 random nucleotides. Using its own MiXCR run on the 5' RACE reads, TCRdb lists one record per CDR3 protein. This table has roughly 680,000 distinct CDR3 sequences, roughly 49% appearing once. This TCR came from a woman aged 55-70 years in good health. The sample consisted of blood. V and J are TRBV2 and TRBJ2-7; the D gene could be TRBD1 or TRBD2 (5 bases each). The CDR3 loop is CASSHYGTGMGEQYF. The CDR3 DNA follows: TGTGCCAGCAGCCATTACGGGACGGGGATGGGGGAGCAGTACTTC.